This T cell receptor (beta chain) emerged from a study of blood T cell repertoires in COVID-19. Clones were sequenced by immunoSEQ multiplex PCR, and TCRdb holds only the in-frame ones, with some missing. The table records just over 20,000 clones, roughly 86% of them present only once. The CDR3 totals 15 residues. Germline V gene sequence: CDR1 SGHAT, CDR2 FQNNGV. The V and J ends lost 5 bases and 4 bases, in that order; junction bases with no gene match: 4. V usage is TRBV11-2 and J usage is TRBJ2-1; TRBD2 agrees at 11 bases. This receptor was identified in a human donor in a cohort sampled during active COVID-19. What was sequenced was peripheral blood. CDR3 region: CASSRGLAGYNEQFF. The DNA of the CDR3 is TGTGCCAGCAGCCGAGGACTAGCGGGTTACAATGAGCAGTTCTTC.